These 22 T cell receptor beta chains were sequenced from one sample in a study of brain T cells in children with intractable seizures. Repertoires were generated with immunoSEQ multiplex PCR, while TCRdb's copy carries only in-frame clones and drops some. The data contain approximately 110,000 clones, roughly 94% of them singletons. Source: peripheral blood, taken at surgery. These TCRs come from a boy younger than two with hemimegalencephaly and intractable seizures.

V is TRBV27 and J is TRBJ1-6; possibly TRBD1 for D (6 bases). Trimming took 2 bases from V and 7 from J, leaving 6 bases between them. Germline lookup yields CDR1 MNHEY and CDR2 SMNVEV (reference sequence). CDR3 length: 13 residues. The DNA for the CDR3 is TGTGCCAGCAGTTTAGGGGGCAATTCACCCCTCCACTTT. It codes for CASSLGGNSPLHF.

This clone was seen a single time. This chain uses TRBV19 with TRBJ2-5; D gene uncertain. This CDR3 has 13 residues. V dropped 5 bases and J dropped 2 bases, with 9 bases sitting between them. CDR1 and CDR2 (germline): LNHDA, SQIVND (reference sequence). The CDR3 DNA is TGTGCCAGTAGTGGTACCAGGCAAGAGACCCAGTACTTC. Translating it yields CASSGTRQETQYF.

The chain carries TRBV5-4 and TRBJ2-7; tentatively, D is TRBD1 (6 bases). V lost 10 bases, J lost 0 bases, and 17 bases lay in between. The CDR3 is made up of 14 amino acids. CDR1 and CDR2 (germline): SGHNT, YYREEE (reference sequence). The CDR3 DNA is TGTGCCTCACACGGGACATCGGGCTCCTACGAGCAGTACTTC. Translation: CASHGTSGSYEQYF.

CDR3 sequence (DNA): TGCGCCAGCAGCCAGAGGACTAGCGGGAGCAATGAGCAGTTCTTC. Translation gives CASSQRTSGSNEQFF. This chain uses TRBV4-1 with TRBJ2-1; TRBD2 matches at 13 bases. The CDR3 loop spans 15 amino acids. The germline V gene encodes CDR1 MGHRA and CDR2 YSYEKL. V lost 3 bases to trimming and J lost 6 bases; unmatched junction nucleotides: 2.

This clone was counted a single time. The chain is built from TRBV5-1 and TRBJ2-4; perhaps TRBD1 as D (6 bases). V gave up 4 bases and J gave up 7 bases, with 15 bases separating them. This CDR3 has 14 amino acids. Germline V gene lookup returns CDR1 SGHRS and CDR2 YFSETQ. CDR3 residues: CASSPGTLRNIQYF. The CDR3 DNA is TGCGCCAGCAGCCCCGGGACACTGAGGAACATTCAGTACTTC. The full variable domain, with the rest looked up from reference TRBV5-1 and TRBJ2-4, is KAGVTQTPRYLIKTRGQQVTLSCSPISGHRSVSWYQQTPGQGLQFLFEYFSETQRNKGNFPGRFSGRQFSNSRSEMNVSTLELGDSALYLCASSPGTLRNIQYFGAGTRLSVL.

This chain connects TRBV18 to TRBJ2-1; D is perhaps TRBD1 (6 bases). Germline V lookup: CDR1 KGHSH, CDR2 LQKENI. The CDR3 is made up of 14 amino acids. V was pared by 3 bases and J by 2 bases, with 8 bases between. The CDR3 is CASSPGTPYNEQFF. DNA for the CDR3: TGTGCCAGCTCACCCGGGACACCCTACAATGAGCAGTTCTTC.

The V and J genes are TRBV7-3 and TRBJ2-3; tentatively, D is TRBD2 (12 bases). Germline CDR1 reads SGHTA; CDR2 reads FQGTGA. The length of the CDR3 is 20 residues. Trimming stripped 3 bases from V and 7 bases from J, with 32 bases between. CDR3 sequence (DNA): TGTGCCAGCAGCTTGAGGACAGGGGGCTTTCTAGCGGGAGGGCCACATACGCAGTATTTT. It yields the protein CASSLRTGGFLAGGPHTQYF.

The table lists this clone with a few counts. The V call is TRBV7-9, the J call TRBJ2-7, with TRBD2 identical over 8 bases. The CDR3 contains 15 residues. V lost 1 base to trimming and J lost 0 bases; unmatched junction nucleotides: 2. The V gene's germline CDR1 is SEHNR and CDR2 FQNEAQ (reference sequence). As DNA, the CDR3 is TGTGCCAGCAGCTTAGAGAGCGGGAGCTCCTACGAGCAGTACTTC. It yields the protein CASSLESGSSYEQYF.

This clone was counted a single time. The CDR3 here is CASRIHHGTSGRVGHEQFF. The DNA of the CDR3 is TGTGCCAGCAGGATACACCACGGGACTAGCGGGAGGGTTGGTCATGAGCAGTTCTTC. V is TRBV7-9 and J is TRBJ2-1, with 16 bases lining up with TRBD2. The CDR3 contains 19 residues. From germline, CDR1 is SEHNR and CDR2 FQNEAQ (reference sequence). Germline trimming cut 6 bases from V and 8 bases from J; bases unmatched to any gene: 16.

The genes are TRBV6-6 and TRBJ2-1; TRBD2 matches at 9 bases. The CDR3 sequence is 15 residues long. Germline values: CDR1 MNHNY, CDR2 SVGAGI (reference sequence). Trimming at V came to 2 bases and at J to 7 bases, leaving 6 bases not matched to a gene. The CDR3 bases are TGTGCCAGCAGTTACCCCGGACTAGCGAGGAATGAGCAGTTCTTC. Translated, it gives CASSYPGLARNEQFF.

DNA of the CDR3: TGTGCCAGCAGCTTGACTAGCGGGAGCACAGATACGCAGTATTTT. It yields the protein CASSLTSGSTDTQYF. V and J are TRBV7-3 and TRBJ2-3, with 10 bases that match TRBD2. The CDR3 sequence is 15 residues long. The V segment lost 3 bases and the J segment 0 bases; nucleotides outside the gene matches: 0. Germline CDR1 reads SGHTA; CDR2 reads FQGTGA.

The chain uses TRBV4-1 and TRBJ1-3, with D tentatively TRBD1 (6 bases). Trimming shortened V by 1 base and J by 4 bases, and 11 bases separated the two germline ends. This CDR3 region has 15 residues. The germline CDR1 and CDR2 sequences are MGHRA and YSYEKL. CDR3 loop: CASSQGPGAGNTIYF. The CDR3 region has the DNA TGCGCCAGCAGCCAAGGACCAGGGGCCGGAAACACCATATATTTT.

This chain links TRBV5-6 with TRBJ2-5, with 13 positions matching TRBD2. CDR3 length: 15 residues. Germline loops: CDR1 SGHDT, CDR2 YYEEEE. Trimming removed 1 base from V and 5 bases from J; junction bases left unmatched: 2. CDR3 amino acids: CASSLTSGRAETQYF. The CDR3 DNA sequence: TGTGCCAGCAGCTTGACTAGCGGGAGGGCCGAGACCCAGTACTTC.

With regard to this clone: One junction end disagrees with the germline gene, perhaps due to a read error. The gene calls are TRBV27 and TRBJ1-1, with D perhaps matching TRBD1 (6 bases). The germline V gene has CDR1 MNHEY and CDR2 SMNVEV (reference sequence). This CDR3 has 11 residues. DNA of the CDR3: TGTGCCAGCAGAAACGGGACAACCCCTCTTTTT. Protein: CASRNGTTPLF.

This clone was observed once. This chain connects TRBV28 to TRBJ2-2, with D unresolved. This CDR3 region has 14 residues. The V end lost 7 bases, the J end lost 4 bases, and 13 bases lay between the germline ends. Germline values: CDR1 MDHEN, CDR2 SYDVKM. The CDR3 protein is CASTPFFGTGELFF. CDR3 DNA: TGTGCCAGCACCCCGTTCTTTGGCACCGGGGAGCTGTTTTTT.

This chain connects TRBV21-1 to TRBJ2-1; the table's D call of TRBD2 was not tested on the DNA. TRBV21-1 is listed as a pseudogene. The CDR3 totals 17 residues. The CDR3 spells CASRRTSGRGSYNEQFF. The CDR3 nucleotides read TGTGCCAGCCGACGGACTAGCGGGAGGGGCTCCTACAATGAGCAGTTCTTC.

The genes are TRBV10-3 and TRBJ2-1; 8 nucleotides line up with TRBD2. Germline V CDR1 and CDR2: ENHRY, SYGVKD. CDR3 length: 12 amino acids. Written as DNA, the CDR3 is TGTGCACACGGGGGGGTTGGTAATGAGCAGTTCTTC. Its protein product is CAHGGVGNEQFF.

The genes are TRBV5-1 and TRBJ1-4; 7 bases agree with TRBD1. Trimming took 8 bases from V and 4 from J; bases not matched to a gene: 14. CDR3 length equals 16 residues. Germline V gene data show CDR1 as SGHRS and CDR2 as YFSETQ. In DNA form, the CDR3 reads TGCGCCAGTACTAGGGGGCCGGGACAGTTTAATGAAAAACTGTTTTTT. Translated, it gives CASTRGPGQFNEKLFF.

This clone occurred once. This chain connects TRBV2 to TRBJ1-1; D may be TRBD1 (6 bases). Germline V CDR1 and CDR2: SNHLY, FYNNEI. Trimming removed 6 bases from V and 4 bases from J, with 24 bases in between. The CDR3 runs 17 residues. In nucleotides, the CDR3 is TGTGCCAGCAGACGGAGACAGGTCTCCATGAAGGGCACTGAAGCTTTCTTT. Translated, it gives CASRRRQVSMKGTEAFF.

This chain connects TRBV18 to TRBJ2-5; D uncertain. This CDR3 has 13 amino acids. Looked up from germline, CDR1 is KGHSH and CDR2 is LQKENI. With 3 bases removed from V and 1 base from J, the gap between germline ends came to 6 bases. The CDR3 DNA is TGTGCCAGCTCACCGAAGGGCCAAGAGACCCAGTACTTC. This encodes CASSPKGQETQYF.

This chain joins TRBV7-2 and TRBJ2-5; TRBD2 aligns across 13 bases. Germline trimming cut 5 bases from V and 5 bases from J; bases unmatched to any gene: 8. Germline-derived CDR1 and CDR2 are SGHTA and FQGNSA. The CDR3 consists of 16 residues. The CDR3 protein is CASSPRLAGGRETQYF. The CDR3, as DNA: TGTGCCAGCAGCCCCCGACTAGCGGGAGGAAGGGAGACCCAGTACTTC.

This CDR3 reads CASGVDRYQPQHF. In DNA form, the CDR3 reads TGTGCCAGCGGGGTGGACAGGTATCAGCCCCAGCATTTT. The V call is TRBV2, the J call TRBJ1-5; TRBD1 matches 7 bases. The V and J ends lost 8 bases and 5 bases, in that order; junction bases with no gene match: 6. This CDR3 is 13 amino acids long. CDR1 and CDR2 (germline): SNHLY, FYNNEI. The whole variable domain, remainder taken from reference TRBV2 and TRBJ1-5, is EPEVTQTPSHQVTQMGQEVILRCVPISNHLYFYWYRQILGQKVEFLVSFYNNEISEKSEIFDDQFSVERPDGSNFTLKIRSTKLEDSAMYFCASGVDRYQPQHFGDGTRLSIL.